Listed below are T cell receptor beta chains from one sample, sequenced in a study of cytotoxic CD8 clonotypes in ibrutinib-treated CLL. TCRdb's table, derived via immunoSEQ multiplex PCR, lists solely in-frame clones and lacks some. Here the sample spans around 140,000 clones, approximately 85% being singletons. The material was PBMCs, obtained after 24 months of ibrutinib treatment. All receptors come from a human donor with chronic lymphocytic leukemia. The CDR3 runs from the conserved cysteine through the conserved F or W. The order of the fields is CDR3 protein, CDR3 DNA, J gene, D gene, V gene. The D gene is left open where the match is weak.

CASSGASGRETQYF	TGTGCCAGCAGTGGGGCTAGCGGGAGAGAGACCCAGTACTTC	TRBJ2-5	TRBD2	TRBV6-1
CASSLGGTSGLYQETQYF	TGTGCCAGCAGCTTGGGGGGGACTAGCGGATTGTACCAAGAGACCCAGTACTTC	TRBJ2-5	TRBD2	TRBV5-4
CAISESGSNQPQHF	TGTGCCATCAGTGAGTCAGGCAGCAATCAGCCCCAGCATTTT	TRBJ1-5	-	TRBV10-3
CASSRTTGVDQPQHF	TGTGCCAGCAGCCGAACTACAGGGGTCGATCAGCCCCAGCATTTT	TRBJ1-5	TRBD1	TRBV7-9
CASSLRGAGYGYTF	TGTGCCAGCTCCTTAAGAGGGGCAGGCTATGGCTACACCTTC	TRBJ1-2	-	TRBV28
CASSIGDRERSGYTF	TGTGCCAGTAGTATAGGGGACAGGGAGAGAAGTGGCTACACCTTC	TRBJ1-2	TRBD1	TRBV19
CASSPAGGRNTEAFF	TGTGCCAGCAGTCCCGCGGGGGGACGGAACACTGAAGCTTTCTTT	TRBJ1-1	-	TRBV28
CASSLRAYSNQPQHF	TGTGCCAGCAGCTTACGGGCGTATAGCAATCAGCCCCAGCATTTT	TRBJ1-5	-	TRBV5-6
CASSVGAGQGYTF	TGTGCCAGCAGCGTAGGGGCAGGGCAGGGCTACACCTTC	TRBJ1-2	-	TRBV9
CASSKGQGNEKLFF	TGTGCCAGCAGCAAGGGACAGGGTAATGAAAAACTGTTTTTT	TRBJ1-4	TRBD1	TRBV5-4
CASSEIGQNYGYTF	TGTGCCAGCAGTGAGATAGGACAGAACTATGGCTACACCTTC	TRBJ1-2	-	TRBV25-1
CSAKGLYEQYF	TGCAGTGCCAAGGGACTTTACGAGCAGTACTTC	TRBJ2-7	-	TRBV20-1
CASSVGTSGGALQQYF	TGTGCCAGCAGCGTAGGAACTAGCGGGGGGGCTTTACAGCAGTACTTC	TRBJ2-7	TRBD2	TRBV9
CASSVAGYDTGELFF	TGTGCCAGCAGCGTAGCGGGGTACGACACCGGGGAGCTGTTTTTT	TRBJ2-2	-	TRBV9
CASSLYTSGLDGQFF	TGTGCCAGCAGCTTGTACACTAGCGGGCTCGATGGGCAGTTCTTC	TRBJ2-1	TRBD2	TRBV7-9
CASSWQAPSGNTIYF	TGTGCCAGCAGCTGGCAGGCTCCCTCTGGAAACACCATATATTTT	TRBJ1-3	-	TRBV5-5
CASSPTGTSGYEQYF	TGTGCCAGCAGCCCCACCGGGACTAGCGGCTACGAGCAGTACTTC	TRBJ2-7	TRBD2	TRBV7-3
CASMEGRGVSGELFF	TGTGCCAGCATGGAGGGCAGGGGGGTTTCCGGGGAGCTGTTTTTT	TRBJ2-2	-	TRBV27
CASSQEGAGSNQPQHF	TGTGCCAGCAGCCAAGAGGGGGCAGGAAGCAATCAGCCCCAGCATTTT	TRBJ1-5	TRBD1	TRBV5-4
CASSQVGASPTGYEQYF	TGCGCCAGCAGCCAAGTCGGGGCCTCCCCCACTGGGTACGAGCAGTACTTC	TRBJ2-7	-	TRBV4-3
CASRPGLAGGLSRNEQFF	TGTGCCAGTAGACCGGGACTAGCGGGGGGTTTAAGTAGGAATGAGCAGTTCTTC	TRBJ2-1	TRBD2	TRBV19
CASRPAASGSYEQYF	TGTGCCAGCAGGCCCGCCGCTAGCGGGAGCTACGAGCAGTACTTC	TRBJ2-7	TRBD2	TRBV28
CASSFFGTGEGTQYF	TGTGCCAGCAGCTTTTTCGGGACAGGGGAGGGTACGCAGTATTTT	TRBJ2-3	TRBD1	TRBV7-3
CASSGGQGRLDEQFF	TGCGCCAGCAGCGGAGGACAGGGGCGGTTGGATGAGCAGTTCTTC	TRBJ2-1	TRBD1	TRBV5-1
CASSVGEGEKLFF	TGTGCCAGCAGCGTAGGGGAGGGCGAAAAACTGTTTTTT	TRBJ1-4	-	TRBV9
CASSLAFYNEQFF	TGTGCCAGCAGCTTGGCTTTTTACAATGAGCAGTTCTTC	TRBJ2-1	-	TRBV5-5
CASSQALSGRVGNEQFF	TGCGCCAGCAGCCAGGCCCTTAGCGGGAGAGTCGGCAATGAGCAGTTCTTC	TRBJ2-1	TRBD2	TRBV4-3